This T cell receptor (beta chain) came from a study of a mutant IDH1 vaccine in newly diagnosed glioma. Looking at the study overall: In weeks 1, 3, 5, 7, 11, 15, 19 and 23, patients were vaccinated. Radiotherapy alone preceded vaccination by 4-6 weeks; alternatively, vaccination started with temozolomide cycles. Treated patients had a mean age of 40.4 years and a 62.5% male, 37.5% female split. Those enrolled had earlier been treated with radiotherapy, temozolomide, or both, mostly both.

As concerns this clone: The antigen is not known.

The CDR3 loop spans 15 amino acids. V was shortened by 0 bases and J by 2 bases, with 11 bases between the two germline ends. Germline CDR1 is SGDLS and CDR2 is YYNGEE. Sequencing used immunoSEQ multiplex PCR; TCRdb keeps in-frame clones, though not all of them. The table lists 40,000 or so clones, 70% to 80% of them singletons. The sample's time point: week 5, during vaccination. All doses held 300 ug of mutant IDH1 20-mer peptide, with topical imiquimod. The sequencing here drew on PBMCs, taken from a glioma patient whose treatment included an IDH1 peptide vaccine. The rearrangement joins TRBV9 to TRBJ1-1; D is undetermined. The receptor's source is a man in his forties with glioma. The CDR3 loop is CASSVAGPPNTEAFF. In nucleotides, the CDR3 is TGTGCCAGCAGCGTAGCCGGCCCCCCTAACACTGAAGCTTTCTTT.